This T cell receptor (beta chain) was captured in a study of blood T cell repertoires in COVID-19. Study context: COVID-19 samples from acute and convalescent phases originated in the United States, Italy and Spain. In each case, the material was cDNA or gDNA derived from T cells, B-cell-depleted T cells, or PBMCs.

Germline V gene lookup returns CDR1 SNHLY and CDR2 FYNNEI. The ends were cut back, 7 bases at V and 6 bases at J, with 10 bases in the middle. This CDR3 is 12 amino acids long. Seattle patients were enrolled while actively infected and followed longitudinally. Original methodology: Reference gene primer amplification yielded estimated nucleated cell counts. The data were produced by immunoSEQ multiplex PCR, yet TCRdb's version contains in-frame clones alone and is incomplete. V and J calls and clone size are given by that table; D and trimming were obtained from the DNA. The profile covers roughly 570,000 clones, with about 89% appearing a single time and 7.8% taken by the ten largest.

The receptor's source is a woman between 45 and 60 years old with COVID-19, enrolled during active disease. The rearrangement uses TRBV2 and TRBJ2-1; D perhaps matches TRBD2 (6 bases). Source material: peripheral blood. The CDR3 region is CASNSGFNEQFF. CDR3 sequence (DNA): TGTGCCAGCAATAGCGGCTTCAATGAGCAGTTCTTC.